The 25 T cell receptor beta chains below come from one sample, sequenced in a study of early T cells in non-severe SARS-CoV-2 infection. Each CDR3 protein is one row after TCRdb ran MiXCR on the 5' RACE reads. Here the sample spans around 28,000 distinct CDR3 sequences, 5.3% being singletons. The sample was whole blood. The receptors shown here come from an adult who was a healthcare worker with PCR-confirmed SARS-CoV-2 infection or an uninfected control (not recorded which).

This clonotype appeared many times. The V gene is TRBV15, the J gene TRBJ2-1; 7 bases fit TRBD2. The CDR3 spans 14 residues. V lost 4 bases, J lost 7 bases, and 7 bases stayed unmatched. Germline V gene lookup returns CDR1 LNHNV and CDR2 YYDKDF (reference sequence). For the CDR3, the DNA is TGTGCCACCAGCATCGGGACTATTGTAAATGAGCAGTTCTTC. It specifies CATSIGTIVNEQFF. The full variable domain, in which reference TRBV15 and TRBJ2-1 provide the parts outside the CDR3, is DAMVIQNPRYQVTQFGKPVTLSCSQTLNHNVMYWYQQKSSQAPKLLFHYYDKDFNNEADTPDNFQSRRPNTSFCFLDIRSPGLGDTAMYLCATSIGTIVNEQFFGPGTRLTVL.

This clonotype was seen repeatedly, ten times or more. This rearrangement joins TRBV30 to TRBJ2-7; tentative D call: TRBD2 (5 bases). Trimming removed 2 bases at V and 5 bases at J, with 10 bases between. The CDR3 loop spans 12 amino acids. Per the germline V gene, CDR1 is GTSNPN and CDR2 is SVGIG (reference sequence). The CDR3 is CAWSRGKDEQYF. CDR3 coding DNA: TGTGCCTGGAGTAGAGGGAAAGACGAGCAGTACTTC.

At least ten counts were recorded for this clonotype. The V gene is TRBV7-2, the J gene TRBJ2-5; D uncertain. CDR1 is SGHTA and CDR2 is FQGNSA in the germline V gene. V lost 0 bases and J 5 bases, leaving 10 bases between the germline ends. The CDR3 length is 14 residues. In DNA, the CDR3 is TGTGCCAGCAGCTTAGCGCAGCTTGGGGAGACCCAGTACTTC. The encoded protein is CASSLAQLGETQYF.

This clonotype was found many times. The chain uses TRBV11-2 and TRBJ2-6; D is possibly TRBD2 (6 bases). Germline V gene sequence: CDR1 SGHAT, CDR2 FQNNGV. This CDR3 has 19 residues. With 0 bases removed from V and 0 bases from J, the gap between germline ends came to 15 bases. The CDR3 DNA reads TGTGCCAGCAGCTTAGATCAGGCTAGCGAGGCCTCTGGGGCCAACGTCCTGACTTTC. It yields the protein CASSLDQASEASGANVLTF. Complete variable domain (other parts from reference TRBV11-2 and TRBJ2-6): EAGVAQSPRYKIIEKRQSVAFWCNPISGHATLYWYQQILGQGPKLLIQFQNNGVVDDSQLPKDRFSAERLKGVDSTLKIQPAKLEDSAVYLCASSLDQASEASGANVLTFGAGSRLTVL.

This clonotype was recorded at least ten times. The V gene is TRBV7-6, the J gene TRBJ1-1; no clear D. This CDR3 region has 16 residues. Germline V gene data show CDR1 as SGHVS and CDR2 as FNYEAQ. V was clipped by 6 bases and J by 2 bases, with 19 bases between them. The CDR3, as DNA: TGTGCCAGCAGTTTGGCCCCGGGAACCTTAAACACTGAAGCTTTCTTT. Protein sequence: CASSLAPGTLNTEAFF.

This clonotype has ten or more counts. V is TRBV6-2 or TRBV6-3 and J is TRBJ2-1; a weak D match, TRBD2 (5 bases). The CDR3 is 16 residues long. CDR1 is MNHEY, CDR2 SVGEGT, per germline. Trimming pared 0 bases from V and 0 bases from J, leaving 9 bases between. CDR3 sequence (DNA): TGTGCCAGCAGTTACTCGCCTAGCTCCTCCTACAATGAGCAGTTCTTC. Translated: CASSYSPSSSYNEQFF.

This clonotype was seen at least ten times. The chain carries TRBV2 and TRBJ2-7; 9 bases are shared with TRBD1. The CDR3 spans 15 residues. Germline values: CDR1 SNHLY, CDR2 FYNNEI. The ends lost 1 base at V and 3 bases at J; junction bases unmatched: 4. The DNA of the CDR3 is TGTGCCAGCAGTGAAGTTCCGGGACAGGGCTACGAGCAGTACTTC. Translation: CASSEVPGQGYEQYF.

This clonotype was counted many times. The chain couples TRBV20-1 to TRBJ2-1; D might be TRBD2 (6 bases). Germline V gene data show CDR1 as DFQATT and CDR2 as SNEGSKA (reference sequence). The V end lost 6 bases, the J end lost 3 bases, and 24 bases lay between the germline ends. CDR3 length equals 17 residues. The CDR3 sequence is CSARRDFLTQGYNEQFF. In DNA form, the CDR3 reads TGCAGTGCCCGCCGGGACTTCCTAACGCAGGGCTACAATGAGCAGTTCTTC.

This clonotype was detected ten times or more. The V and J genes are TRBV5-4 and TRBJ2-3; 14 bases fit TRBD2. The CDR3 is made up of 18 amino acids. Unmatched junction bases numbered 7, after V lost 4 bases and J lost 0 bases. Per germline, CDR1 SGHNT and CDR2 YYREEE (reference sequence). The CDR3 DNA follows: TGTGCCAGCAGCCTGACTAGCGGGAGGGCCTCTAGCACAGATACGCAGTATTTT. Translating gives CASSLTSGRASSTDTQYF.

Many counts were recorded for this clonotype. The V call is TRBV6-5, the J call TRBJ2-7, with a tentative D call TRBD2 (6 bases). Trimming shortened V by 2 bases and J by 0 bases, and 8 bases separated the two germline ends. Looked up from germline, CDR1 is MNHEY and CDR2 is SVGAGI. This CDR3 has 14 residues. CDR3 in amino acids: CASSYQRASYEQYF. DNA for the CDR3: TGTGCCAGCAGTTACCAGCGGGCCTCCTACGAGCAGTACTTC.

This clonotype was observed at least ten times. The chain has TRBV20-1 and TRBJ1-5; no clear D. The germline gives CDR1 DFQATT, CDR2 SNEGSKA (reference sequence). The CDR3 spans 13 residues. V lost 5 bases and J 1 base, leaving 9 bases between the germline ends. This chain's CDR3 is CSASPGSNQPQHF. CDR3 bases: TGCAGTGCTTCCCCGGGGAGCAATCAGCCCCAGCATTTT.

This clonotype has at least ten counts. The V gene is TRBV12-3 or TRBV12-4, the J gene TRBJ1-5, with TRBD1 as a possible D gene (5 bases). This CDR3 region has 14 residues. The ends were cut back, 1 base at V and 4 bases at J, with 8 bases in the middle. Here the CDR3 reads CASSLVGGNQPQHF. Written as DNA, the CDR3 is TGTGCCAGCAGTTTAGTCGGGGGAAATCAGCCCCAGCATTTT.

This clonotype came up many times. This chain joins TRBV27 and TRBJ2-1; 11 bases map to TRBD2. Germline V gene data show CDR1 as MNHEY and CDR2 as SMNVEV (reference sequence). V shed 2 bases, J shed 1 base, and the junction held 7 bases outside the gene matches. This CDR3 has 18 amino acids. The CDR3, as DNA: TGTGCCAGCAGTTTAGGTCTAGCGGGAGGTTCGTCCTACAATGAGCAGTTCTTC. Its translation is CASSLGLAGGSSYNEQFF.

The CDR3 protein is CASSDPLDRPPNTGELFF. CDR3 nucleotides: TGTGCCAGCAGCGATCCCTTAGACAGACCCCCGAACACCGGGGAGCTGTTTTTT. The rearrangement links TRBV21-1 to TRBJ2-2; the listed D gene, TRBD1, was not tested against the DNA. TRBV21-1 is tagged as a pseudogene. The CDR3 has 18 residues.

With regard to this clonotype: A single base separates this from a much larger clone, so it may be a read error. The chain links TRBV21-1 to TRBJ2-7; no DNA check was done on the table's D call, TRBD1. TRBV21-1 is a pseudogene locus. The CDR3 sequence is 13 residues long. CDR3 protein: CASSWDITYEQYF. The CDR3 DNA follows: TGTGCCAGCAGCTGGGACATAACCTACGAGCAGTACTTC.

V gene TRBV27 combines with J gene TRBJ2-7; 9 nucleotides match TRBD1. V lost 3 bases and J lost 5; bases outside the gene matches: 5. There are 14 residues in the CDR3. Germline loops: CDR1 MNHEY, CDR2 SMNVEV (reference sequence). The CDR3 coding sequence is TGTGCCAGCAGTTTCTGGGACAGGGTCCACGAGCAGTACTTC. Amino acid sequence: CASSFWDRVHEQYF.

At least ten counts were recorded for this clonotype. The chain recombines TRBV6-4 with TRBJ2-3; 8 nucleotides agree with TRBD2. After removal of 0 bases from V and 4 bases from J, the junction contained 0 bases not matched to a gene. From germline, CDR1 is MRHNA and CDR2 SNTAGT. The CDR3 is 14 residues long. DNA for the CDR3: TGTGCCAGCAGTGACTCAGCGGGAGCAGATACGCAGTATTTT. The encoded protein is CASSDSAGADTQYF.

In its sample, this clonotype was seen a few times. The chain combines TRBV20-1 with TRBJ2-1; 7 positions match TRBD2. The CDR3 is made up of 16 amino acids. The J segment lost 2 bases and the V segment lost 3 bases, leaving 10 bases of the junction unmatched. CDR1 is DFQATT and CDR2 is SNEGSKA in the germline V gene (reference sequence). The DNA of the CDR3 is TGCAGTGCTAGCCCTCCCACGGGAGGAACCTACAATGAGCAGTTCTTC. Residues: CSASPPTGGTYNEQFF.

In this sample, this clonotype turned up many times. This chain links TRBV20-1 with TRBJ1-1; D is ambiguous. The CDR3 runs to 13 residues. The germline V gene encodes CDR1 DFQATT and CDR2 SNEGSKA (reference sequence). Trimming removed 5 bases from V and 0 bases from J, with 10 bases in between. In DNA form, the CDR3 reads TGCAGTGCTCCGATACCCATGAACACTGAAGCTTTCTTT. It is translated as CSAPIPMNTEAFF.

This clonotype appeared many times. V and J are TRBV28 and TRBJ2-2; 8 bases align to TRBD2. The CDR3 extends over 17 amino acids. Germline CDR1 is MDHEN and CDR2 is SYDVKM. V gave up 3 bases and J gave up 5 bases; unmatched junction bases: 11. CDR3 sequence (DNA): TGTGCCAGCAGTTTCGGGCGGGAGGTCCCCGGGACCGGGGAGCTGTTTTTT. This encodes CASSFGREVPGTGELFF.

This clonotype was recorded at least ten times. The chain combines TRBV5-1 with TRBJ2-3; 10 bases are shared with TRBD2. Germline loops: CDR1 SGHRS, CDR2 YFSETQ. J was trimmed by 4 bases and V by 4 bases; bases with no gene match: 9. This CDR3 comprises 16 residues. The CDR3 loop reads CASSLTSGKTADTQYF. The CDR3 DNA reads as TGCGCCAGCAGCCTAACTAGCGGGAAAACAGCAGATACGCAGTATTTT.

The rearrangement joins TRBV3-1 to TRBJ2-5, with TRBD1 as a possible D gene (6 bases). Between the trimmed V and J ends, which lost 6 bases and 2 bases, there was a span of 7 bases. This CDR3 is built from 12 residues. Germline V lookup: CDR1 LGHDT, CDR2 YNNKEL (reference sequence). The DNA for the CDR3 is TGTGCCAGCAGGGACAGACAAGAGACCCAGTACTTC. Translation: CASRDRQETQYF.

This clonotype was picked up many times. V gene TRBV5-1 combines with J gene TRBJ2-7; 13 bases fit TRBD2. V dropped 4 bases and J dropped 2; count of bases not matched to a gene: 6. CDR1 is SGHRS, CDR2 YFSETQ, per germline. The CDR3 covers 16 residues. CDR3 sequence reads: CASSLTSGRTPYEQYF. The CDR3 DNA follows: TGCGCCAGCAGCCTGACTAGCGGGAGGACCCCCTACGAGCAGTACTTC.

The chain links TRBV7-2 to TRBJ2-7; TRBD2 matches 12 bases. Germline CDR1 SGHTA, CDR2 FQGNSA. The junction had 16 bases not matched to a gene; V was cut back by 9 bases and J by 7 bases. CDR3 length: 16 residues. The CDR3 reads CASSRRLAGVSWEQYF. DNA for the CDR3: TGTGCCAGTAGCCGCCGACTAGCGGGAGTGTCGTGGGAGCAGTACTTC.

This clonotype was seen at least ten times. The chain links TRBV7-9 to TRBJ2-4; D unresolved. Germline V gives CDR1 SEHNR, CDR2 FQNEAQ (reference sequence). The CDR3 loop spans 15 amino acids. V was cut by 5 bases and J by 0 bases, with 11 bases left in between. CDR3 residues: CASSQNPGAKNIQYF. CDR3 bases: TGTGCCAGCAGCCAGAACCCAGGAGCCAAAAACATTCAGTACTTC.